The TCR beta chain described here comes from a study of T cells in pancreatic ductal adenocarcinoma. Selected pancreatic ductal adenocarcinoma patients had undergone surgery without neoadjuvant therapy. Germline V gene data show CDR1 as SQVTM and CDR2 as ANQGSEA. Losses at the gene ends were 4 bases for V and 0 bases for J; bases not matched to a gene: 3. CDR3 length equals 14 residues. Profiled with immunoSEQ multiplex PCR; TCRdb holds only in-frame clones, not every one. The table has around 2,500 clones, around 84% seen once. The chain is built from TRBV29-1 and TRBJ2-3; 8 nucleotides align to TRBD2. The TCR comes from a human donor with pancreatic ductal adenocarcinoma. The sequencing input was pancreatic tumor tissue. CDR3 sequence reads: CSVAAGVSTDTQYF. The CDR3 DNA is TGCAGCGTTGCAGCGGGAGTTAGCACAGATACGCAGTATTTT.